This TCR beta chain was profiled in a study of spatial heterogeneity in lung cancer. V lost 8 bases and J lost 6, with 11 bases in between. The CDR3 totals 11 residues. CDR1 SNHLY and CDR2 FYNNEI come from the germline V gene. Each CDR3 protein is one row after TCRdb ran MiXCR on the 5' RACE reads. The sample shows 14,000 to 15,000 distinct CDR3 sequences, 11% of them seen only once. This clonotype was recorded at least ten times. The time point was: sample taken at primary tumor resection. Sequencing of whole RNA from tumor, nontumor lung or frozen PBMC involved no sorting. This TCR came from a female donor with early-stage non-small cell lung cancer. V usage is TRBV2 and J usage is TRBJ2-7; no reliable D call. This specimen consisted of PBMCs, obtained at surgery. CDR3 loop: CASAWSSEQYF. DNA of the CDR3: TGTGCCAGCGCGTGGAGCTCCGAGCAGTACTTC.